This entry lists 8 T cell receptor beta chains sequenced from one sample in a study of T cell repertoires in cytomegalovirus infection. No cognate antigen is known for these TCRs. TCRdb independently ran MiXCR on the reads; one entry per CDR3 protein. The sample lists about 330,000 distinct CDR3 sequences, about 35% seen once, with approximately 13% in the top ten. The sample was cultured PBMCs, taken from culture after CMV antigen stimulation. The source of these receptors is a human donor in good health (CMV status not recorded). Some clones in this sample may be carry-over from other donors' samples.

This clonotype was counted many times. The J gene is TRBJ2-1, the V gene TRBV7-2, with 8 positions matching TRBD2. V lost 3 bases, J lost 2 bases, and 9 bases stayed unmatched. The CDR3 is made up of 17 amino acids. Germline-derived CDR1 and CDR2 are SGHTA and FQGNSA. CDR3 in amino acids: CASSLYSGSLTYNEQFF. The CDR3 DNA is TGTGCCAGCAGCTTGTACAGCGGGAGTTTGACCTACAATGAGCAGTTCTTC. The full variable domain, with the rest looked up from reference TRBV7-2 and TRBJ2-1, is GAGVSQSPSNKVTEKGKDVELRCDPISGHTALYWYRQSLGQGLEFLIYFQGNSAPDKSGLPSDRFSAERTGGSVSTLTIQRTQQEDSAVYLCASSLYSGSLTYNEQFFGPGTRLTVL.

This clonotype was found once. The rearrangement links TRBV20-1 to TRBJ2-4; tentatively, D is TRBD2 (5 bases). The CDR3 is 17 residues long. Germline assignment: CDR1 DFQATT and CDR2 SNEGSKA (reference sequence). The ends were cut back, 6 bases at V and 0 bases at J, with 21 bases in the middle. CDR3 sequence reads: CSASPGLSLLAKNIQYF. For the CDR3, the DNA is TGCAGTGCCTCCCCCGGACTCTCCCTTTTAGCCAAAAACATTCAGTACTTC.

V is TRBV29-1 and J is TRBJ2-7; 7 bases line up with TRBD2. The CDR3 is 13 amino acids. Germline values: CDR1 SQVTM, CDR2 ANQGSEA. The V gene end was trimmed by 4 bases and the J gene end by 3 bases; junction bases not matched to a gene: 6. The CDR3 bases are TGCAGCGTTGGGACCAGGGACTACTACGAGCAGTACGTC. This sequence encodes CSVGTRDYYEQYV.

This clonotype came up a few times. The V call is TRBV11-3, the J call TRBJ2-5; the D call may be TRBD1 or TRBD2 (5 bases each). Trimming left V 3 bases short and J 1 base short, with 12 bases between. This CDR3 has 15 amino acids. Per germline, CDR1 SGHNT and CDR2 YENEEA. The CDR3 bases are TGTGCCAGCAGCTTCGGTGGGACGATCCAAGAGACCCAGTACTTC. Translation gives CASSFGGTIQETQYF.

The chain combines TRBV28 with TRBJ1-6; 7 nucleotides agree with TRBD1. The CDR3 runs to 14 residues. V lost 6 bases and J lost 13; bases outside the gene matches: 12. Germline CDR1 is MDHEN and CDR2 is SYDVKM. The DNA for the CDR3 is TGTGCCAGCAGCCAAGACAGGGTCGTTTCTCCCCTCCACTTT. Translated, it gives CASSQDRVVSPLHF. Supplemented by reference TRBV28 and TRBJ1-6, the full variable domain reads DVKVTQSSRYLVKRTGEKVFLECVQDMDHENMFWYRQDPGLGLRLIYFSYDVKMKEKGDIPEGYSVSREKKERFSLILESASTNQTSMYLCASSQDRVVSPLHFGNGTRLTVT.

This clonotype was seen at least ten times. J is TRBJ2-3 and V is TRBV7-2, with 8 bases lining up with TRBD2. CDR1 is SGHTA and CDR2 is FQGNSA in the germline V gene. The CDR3 is 12 amino acids. Losses at the gene ends were 5 bases for V and 6 bases for J; bases not matched to a gene: 1. This CDR3 is CASSRGGDTQYF. The CDR3 nucleotides are TGTGCCAGCAGCCGGGGGGGGGATACGCAGTATTTT.

This chain joins TRBV7-3 and TRBJ2-1; D gene uncertain. CDR1 is SGHTA and CDR2 is FQGTGA in the germline V gene. This CDR3 has 14 amino acids. Deletions cut 2 bases from V and 7 bases from J, with 12 bases between. CDR3 sequence (DNA): TGTGCCAGCAGCTTAGTGTCCCCTGGGAATGAGCAGTTCTTC. Residues: CASSLVSPGNEQFF.

The chain joins TRBV4-1 to TRBJ2-2; either TRBD1 or TRBD2 may supply D (5 bases each). Per germline, CDR1 MGHRA and CDR2 YSYEKL. Trimming took 5 bases from V and 1 from J, leaving 14 bases between them. The CDR3 spans 16 residues. The CDR3 DNA sequence: TGCGCCAGCAGCTTATATACGGGGCGGAACACCGGGGAGCTGTTTTTT. Its protein is CASSLYTGRNTGELFF.